Shown below are 30 T cell receptor beta chains from a single sample sequenced in a study of early T cells in non-severe SARS-CoV-2 infection (dated by TCRdb to the early 2020s). The library was produced with 5' RACE. TCRdb lists the instrument as NextSeq 500. In TCRdb, the public reads were trimmed at Q25 with fastp and aligned with MiXCR, with productive beta chains retained. One record per CDR3 amino acid sequence lists the most common genes and DNA. The sample table holds around 20,000 distinct CDR3 sequences, of which 3.5% to 4.5% were seen once. Clones ranked in the top ten supply 1.4% to 1.5% of the sample. Sequencing was carried out using whole blood. These receptors all stem from an adult who was a healthcare worker with PCR-confirmed SARS-CoV-2 infection or an uninfected control (not recorded which).

This clonotype was found many times. The V and J genes are TRBV19 and TRBJ1-2; D is ambiguous. Germline V gives CDR1 LNHDA, CDR2 SQIVND (reference sequence). The V end lost 1 base, the J end lost 6 bases, and 6 bases lay between the germline ends. This CDR3 has 12 residues. As DNA, the CDR3 is TGTGCCAGTAGTATAGCTGGGAATGGCTACACCTTC. It encodes CASSIAGNGYTF.

This clonotype was found many times. The V gene is TRBV10-2, the J gene TRBJ2-7; D may be TRBD1 (5 bases). CDR3 size: 13 residues. V dropped 4 bases and J dropped 3 bases, with 10 bases sitting between them. Germline loops: CDR1 WSHSY, CDR2 SAAADI. CDR3 in amino acids: CASSATESYEQYF. The CDR3, as DNA: TGCGCCAGCAGTGCGACAGAAAGCTACGAGCAGTACTTC.

This clonotype was seen many times. This chain uses TRBV20-1 with TRBJ2-3; D remains unclear. The CDR3 runs 14 residues. Looked up from germline, CDR1 is DFQATT and CDR2 is SNEGSKA (reference sequence). Deletions cut 6 bases from V and 1 base from J, with 14 bases between. The chain's CDR3 is CSAVKRPGTDTQYF. CDR3 DNA sequence: TGCAGTGCCGTTAAACGCCCGGGCACAGATACGCAGTATTTT.

This chain joins TRBV6-2 or TRBV6-3 and TRBJ1-5; D perhaps matches TRBD1 (6 bases). The germline V gene encodes CDR1 MNHEY and CDR2 SVGEGT. V lost 8 bases and J lost 2, with 16 bases in between. This CDR3 contains 15 residues. DNA of the CDR3: TGTGCCAGCGGAGAAATGTACAGGGGCAATCAGCCCCAGCATTTT. Translation gives CASGEMYRGNQPQHF.

In this sample, this clonotype turned up a few times. This chain connects TRBV20-1 to TRBJ2-3; 9 positions agree with TRBD2. The CDR3 extends over 16 amino acids. Germline values: CDR1 DFQATT, CDR2 SNEGSKA (reference sequence). Unmatched junction bases numbered 7, after V lost 1 base and J lost 2 bases. The CDR3 loop is CSARVWASGVTDTQYF. CDR3 DNA sequence: TGCAGTGCTAGAGTTTGGGCTAGCGGGGTCACAGATACGCAGTATTTT.

This clonotype was seen many times. V is TRBV6-1 and J is TRBJ2-1; 14 bases are shared with TRBD2. Germline V lookup: CDR1 MNHNS, CDR2 SASEGT. There are 15 residues in the CDR3. J gave up 9 bases and V 1 base, and 2 bases lay outside the gene matches. CDR3 DNA: TGTGCCAGCAGTGAAGGACTAGCGGGGGGGCTTGAGCAGTTCTTC. Protein sequence: CASSEGLAGGLEQFF.

This clonotype has only a few counts. V is TRBV4-3 and J is TRBJ1-5; D is unresolved. There are 15 residues in the CDR3. Per the germline V gene, CDR1 is LGHNA and CDR2 is YSLEER. Trimming took 0 bases from V and 3 from J, leaving 9 bases between them. In DNA form, the CDR3 reads TGCGCCAGCAGCCAAGAGGGAGGATACAATCAGCCCCAGCATTTT. Its translation: CASSQEGGYNQPQHF.

This clonotype has at least ten counts. V gene TRBV7-9 combines with J gene TRBJ2-3; D is undetermined. This CDR3 has 13 residues. Per the germline V gene, CDR1 is SEHNR and CDR2 is FQNEAQ (reference sequence). Trimming took 2 bases from V and 2 from J, leaving 5 bases between them. The CDR3 region has the DNA TGTGCCAGCAGCTTAAGGAACACAGATACGCAGTATTTT. This sequence encodes CASSLRNTDTQYF. The full variable domain, its missing parts supplied by reference TRBV7-9 and TRBJ2-3, is DTGVSQNPRHKITKRGQNVTFRCDPISEHNRLYWYRQTLGQGPEFLTYFQNEAQLEKSRLLSDRFSAERPKGSFSTLEIQRTEQGDSAMYLCASSLRNTDTQYFGPGTRLTVL.

This clonotype was recorded at least ten times. Here the CDR3 DNA reads TGTGCCAGCAGCGTAGAGCGGGGGGCGAGCACAGATACGCAGTATTTT. This translates into CASSVERGASTDTQYF. V is TRBV9 and J is TRBJ2-3, with TRBD2 identical over 9 bases. The V gene end was trimmed by 0 bases and the J gene end by 0 bases; junction bases not matched to a gene: 2. Germline CDR1 and CDR2: SGDLS and YYNGEE. The CDR3 is 16 residues long.

This clonotype turned up a few times. The chain combines TRBV10-3 with TRBJ2-5, with 7 bases that match TRBD2. Germline values: CDR1 ENHRY, CDR2 SYGVKD. With 3 bases clipped from V and 9 bases from J, the junction kept 4 bases outside the gene matches. The CDR3 totals 12 residues. CDR3 region: CAISDGSGPQYF. The CDR3 region has the DNA TGTGCCATCAGTGATGGTAGCGGGCCCCAGTACTTC.

Ten or more counts support this clonotype. The chain couples TRBV19 to TRBJ2-3; 9 bases line up with TRBD1. The CDR3 has 14 amino acids. Germline assignment: CDR1 LNHDA and CDR2 SQIVND (reference sequence). Unmatched junction bases numbered 7, after V lost 6 bases and J lost 6 bases. This CDR3 is CASSMDRGYDTQYF. CDR3 nucleotides: TGTGCCAGTAGCATGGACAGGGGCTATGATACGCAGTATTTT.

This clonotype is labeled as medium-sized. DNA for the CDR3: TGTGCCAGCAGCCAGGGGAGCTCCTACAATGAGCAGTTCTTC. Protein: CASSQGSSYNEQFF. The V gene is TRBV27, the J gene TRBJ2-1; TRBD1 is a possible D gene (6 bases). The length of the CDR3 is 14 residues. Trimming left V 6 bases short and J 0 bases short, with 9 bases between. Germline values: CDR1 MNHEY, CDR2 SMNVEV (reference sequence).

The sample holds many counts of this clonotype. The chain is built from TRBV20-1 and TRBJ2-1; possible D gene TRBD2, 5 bases. Germline values: CDR1 DFQATT, CDR2 SNEGSKA (reference sequence). The CDR3 is 14 residues long. V gave up 6 bases and J gave up 10 bases, with 22 bases separating them. In nucleotides, the CDR3 is TGCAGTGCCCTCGTTGGAGCGGCGGAAAGAGAGCAGTTCTTC. This translates into CSALVGAAEREQFF.

This clonotype was recorded at least ten times. The CDR3 nucleotides read TGTGCCTGGAGTGTACTCCAGGGGAAAAGTTATGGCTACACCTTC. Amino acids: CAWSVLQGKSYGYTF. The V call is TRBV30, the J call TRBJ1-2; D possibly corresponds to TRBD1 (6 bases). Germline CDR1 is GTSNPN and CDR2 is SVGIG (reference sequence). The CDR3 has 15 residues. V lost 0 bases and J 5 bases, leaving 16 bases between the germline ends. The full variable domain, in which reference TRBV30 and TRBJ1-2 provide the parts outside the CDR3, is SQTIHQWPATLVQPVGSPLSLECTVEGTSNPNLYWYRQAAGRGLQLLFYSVGIGQISSEVPQNLSASRPQDRQFILSSKKLLLSDSGFYLCAWSVLQGKSYGYTFGSGTRLTVV.

This clonotype appeared many times. The chain couples TRBV7-9 to TRBJ1-4, with no clear D. The CDR3 is 13 residues long. The germline gives CDR1 SEHNR, CDR2 FQNEAQ (reference sequence). The V and J ends lost 4 bases and 8 bases respectively, with 11 bases between them. CDR3 protein: CASSSTLGEKLFF. The CDR3 DNA sequence: TGTGCCAGCAGCTCGACGTTGGGGGAAAAACTGTTTTTT.

CDR3 DNA: TGTGCCAGCAGTTACTTTGGGACAGCCCCTAGCACAGATACGCAGTATTTT. Protein sequence: CASSYFGTAPSTDTQYF. The chain uses TRBV6-6 and TRBJ2-3, with 7 bases lining up with TRBD1. The ends lost 1 base at V and 0 bases at J; junction bases unmatched: 7. The CDR3 consists of 17 residues. Germline CDR1 and CDR2: MNHNY and SVGAGI (reference sequence).

This clonotype was counted at least ten times. The rearrangement joins TRBV2 to TRBJ2-7; 9 nucleotides line up with TRBD2. V trimming: 4 bases; J trimming: 7 bases; junction bases outside the gene matches: 8. Germline-derived CDR1 and CDR2 are SNHLY and FYNNEI. The CDR3 consists of 14 residues. The CDR3 reads CASSAAGGRSEQYF. The CDR3, as DNA: TGTGCCAGCAGTGCGGCGGGGGGGCGCTCGGAGCAGTACTTC.

This clonotype was detected ten times or more. J is TRBJ1-1 and V is TRBV30, with TRBD1 matching 7 bases. Germline trimming cut 5 bases from V and 3 bases from J; bases unmatched to any gene: 6. The CDR3 consists of 13 residues. In germline, CDR1 is GTSNPN, CDR2 SVGIG (reference sequence). The CDR3 sequence: CAWRTGAHTEAFF. The DNA for the CDR3 is TGTGCCTGGCGAACAGGGGCACACACTGAAGCTTTCTTT.

This clonotype came up many times. The chain has TRBV10-1 and TRBJ2-5, with no clear D. Germline V gene lookup returns CDR1 WNHNN and CDR2 SYGVQD (reference sequence). The CDR3 totals 15 residues. Trimming shortened V by 3 bases and J by 3 bases, and 14 bases separated the two germline ends. In nucleotides, the CDR3 is TGCGCCAGCAGTGACTCTCTGAAGGGCGAAGAGACCCAGTACTTC. Its translation: CASSDSLKGEETQYF.

There are many counts of this clonotype. The V and J genes are TRBV20-1 and TRBJ1-5; D is unclear. Germline V gene lookup returns CDR1 DFQATT and CDR2 SNEGSKA (reference sequence). The CDR3 has 13 amino acids. The ends were cut back, 3 bases at V and 1 base at J, with 7 bases in the middle. The DNA for the CDR3 is TGCAGTGCTAGCTTTACAAGCAATCAGCCCCAGCATTTT. Translating it yields CSASFTSNQPQHF.

This clonotype was recorded many times. The rearrangement uses TRBV11-3 and TRBJ2-7, with D perhaps matching TRBD1 (5 bases). Trimming shortened V by 5 bases and J by 2 bases, and 13 bases separated the two germline ends. This CDR3 comprises 14 residues. Germline CDR1 is SGHNT and CDR2 is YENEEA. Here the CDR3 reads CASSLRAGTYEQYF. In DNA, the CDR3 is TGTGCCAGCAGCCTCCGGGCAGGGACCTACGAGCAGTACTTC.

Many counts were recorded for this clonotype. V gene TRBV13 combines with J gene TRBJ1-3; D gene uncertain. Germline CDR1 is PRHDT and CDR2 is FYEKMQ (reference sequence). This CDR3 has 16 residues. V was shortened by 2 bases and J by 4 bases, with 15 bases between the two germline ends. CDR3 in amino acids: CASSLRGPGVGNTIYF. In DNA, the CDR3 is TGTGCCAGCAGCTTACGGGGTCCCGGGGTCGGAAACACCATATATTTT. Complete variable domain (other parts from reference TRBV13 and TRBJ1-3): AAGVIQSPRHLIKEKRETATLKCYPIPRHDTVYWYQQGPGQDPQFLISFYEKMQSDKGSIPDRFSAQQFSDYHSELNMSSLELGDSALYFCASSLRGPGVGNTIYFGEGSWLTVV.

The table lists this clonotype with many counts. V usage is TRBV21-1 and J usage is TRBJ2-4; TRBD2 is taken as the D call from the table, unchecked against the DNA. TRBV21-1 represents a pseudogene. The CDR3 runs 24 residues. This CDR3 is CASSITSFSGSGGAKGLAKNIQYF. The CDR3 DNA is TGTGCCAGCAGCATAACCTCTTTCTCTGGTAGCGGGGGGGCGAAGGGTTTGGCCAAAAACATTCAGTACTTC.

This clonotype was detected many times. J is TRBJ2-7 and V is TRBV18; the match to TRBD1 covers 8 bases. CDR3 length equals 13 residues. The ends lost 5 bases at V and 6 bases at J; junction bases unmatched: 6. Germline CDR1 reads KGHSH; CDR2 reads LQKENI. The CDR3 sequence is CASSVPGQVEQYF. The CDR3 DNA reads as TGTGCCAGCTCAGTCCCGGGACAGGTCGAGCAGTACTTC.

This clonotype was detected ten times or more. The genes are TRBV30 and TRBJ1-1; the match to TRBD1 covers 7 bases. The CDR3 covers 13 residues. The V segment lost 3 bases and the J segment 2 bases; nucleotides outside the gene matches: 3. CDR1 is GTSNPN and CDR2 is SVGIG in the germline V gene (reference sequence). The chain's CDR3 is CAWRTGINTEAFF. As DNA, the CDR3 is TGTGCCTGGAGGACAGGGATTAACACTGAAGCTTTCTTT.

This clonotype came up many times. The chain links TRBV6-5 to TRBJ1-2, with TRBD1 matching 7 bases. CDR1 and CDR2 from the germline V gene are MNHEY and SVGAGI. V dropped 3 bases and J dropped 4; count of bases not matched to a gene: 5. This CDR3 is 14 amino acids long. The CDR3, as DNA: TGTGCCAGCAGTTATGGGGGACAGCTCTATGGCTACACCTTC. This sequence encodes CASSYGGQLYGYTF.

Notes on this clonotype: The junction and the germline gene differ at one end; a read error may be behind it. V usage is TRBV7-6 and J usage is TRBJ2-1; D may be TRBD1 or TRBD2 (5 bases each). Germline V gene lookup returns CDR1 SGHVS and CDR2 FNYEAQ. The length of the CDR3 is 15 residues. CDR3 sequence reads: CASSLAPLGAHEQFF. The CDR3 DNA reads TGTGCCAGCAGCCTAGCCCCCTTAGGGGCCCATGAGCAGTTCTTC.

By its share, this clonotype is medium-sized. The V gene is TRBV9, the J gene TRBJ2-5; D possibly corresponds to TRBD1 (7 bases). The CDR3 consists of 15 residues. Trimming left V 0 bases short and J 4 bases short, with 13 bases between. Germline CDR1 reads SGDLS; CDR2 reads YYNGEE. CDR3 nucleotides: TGTGCCAGCAGCGTAGCTCCCAGGGGGGCAGAGACCCAGTACTTC. Its translation: CASSVAPRGAETQYF.

This clonotype was picked up many times. The chain links TRBV24-1 to TRBJ2-3; possible D gene TRBD2, 5 bases. Trimming pared 2 bases from V and 6 bases from J, leaving 14 bases between. This CDR3 region has 15 residues. CDR1 is KGHDR and CDR2 is SFDVKD in the germline V gene. The CDR3 region is CATSDSRGPGDTQYF. The DNA for the CDR3 is TGTGCCACCAGTGATTCGCGAGGTCCGGGGGATACGCAGTATTTT.

This clonotype was observed many times. The chain recombines TRBV11-2 with TRBJ2-6; 9 nucleotides match TRBD1. The V gene's germline CDR1 is SGHAT and CDR2 FQNNGV. The CDR3 loop spans 21 amino acids. The V gene end was trimmed by 2 bases and the J gene end by 3 bases; junction bases not matched to a gene: 17. The CDR3 DNA sequence: TGTGCCAGCAGCTTAAATAGGGTTAGGGGACAGGGAGTTGTTGGGGCCAACGTCCTGACTTTC. This codes for CASSLNRVRGQGVVGANVLTF.